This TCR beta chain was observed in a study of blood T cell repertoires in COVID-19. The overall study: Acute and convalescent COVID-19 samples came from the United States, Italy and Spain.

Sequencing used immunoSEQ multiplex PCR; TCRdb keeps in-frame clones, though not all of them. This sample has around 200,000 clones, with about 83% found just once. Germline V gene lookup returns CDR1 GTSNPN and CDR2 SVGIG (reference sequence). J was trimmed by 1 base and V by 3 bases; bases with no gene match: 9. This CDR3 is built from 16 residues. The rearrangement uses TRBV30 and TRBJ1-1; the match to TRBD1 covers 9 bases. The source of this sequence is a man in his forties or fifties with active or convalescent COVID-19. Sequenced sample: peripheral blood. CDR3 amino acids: CAWSLTGGASNTEAFF. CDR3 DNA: TGTGCCTGGAGCCTAACAGGGGGCGCCTCGAACACTGAAGCTTTCTTT.